This T cell receptor beta chain is drawn from a study of CD8 T cells in ankylosing spondylitis. Via MiXCR, TCRdb re-called the 5' RACE reads, giving one row per CDR3 protein. The data show about 340,000 distinct CDR3 sequences, with 20% seen just once and about an eighth held by the top ten. A word on this clonotype: Antigen unknown.

Study-wide results and caveats: Previous work reported some of these motif variants in the synovial fluid and blood of reactive arthritis.

V shed 4 bases and J shed 7 bases, with 11 bases lying between them. The CDR3 spans 12 residues. Germline CDR1 and CDR2: SGHAT and FQNNGV. Sequencing used blood, either unsorted or a sorted T cell fraction (not recorded which). The chain recombines TRBV11-2 with TRBJ2-7; no clear D gene. The source is a male donor with ankylosing spondylitis or in good health (not recorded which). The CDR3 DNA reads TGTGCCAGCAGCTCCCCGATGGGGGAGCAGTACTTC. Translation: CASSSPMGEQYF.